This TCR beta chain was sequenced in a study of CD8+ T cells in alopecia areata. Study-wide background: Each of the treated patients was given oral tofacitinib, 5 to 10 mg twice daily, for moderate-to-severe alopecia areata. The drug, tofacitinib, lasted 6 to 18 months, followed by 6 months off drug.

As the sequencing template, cDNA was produced by extracting RNA and reverse transcribing it. This table comes from immunoSEQ multiplex PCR, and its TCRdb copy is limited to in-frame clones, with some not included. The sample lists under 250,000 clones, approximately 61% occurring once. PBMCs provided sorted CD4+ and CD8+ T cells. Trimming shortened V by 8 bases and J by 7 bases, and 20 bases separated the two germline ends. Germline CDR1 MDHEN, CDR2 SYDVKM. The CDR3 runs 15 residues. The source of this sequence is a human donor with alopecia areata. The sample in question was CD4+ T cells sorted from blood, obtained at week 0. V usage is TRBV28 and J usage is TRBJ2-2, with D possibly being TRBD1 or TRBD2 (5 bases each). CDR3 residues: CASRFRSGAGGELFF. The CDR3 DNA sequence: TGTGCCAGCCGCTTCCGATCCGGGGCGGGCGGGGAGCTGTTTTTT.